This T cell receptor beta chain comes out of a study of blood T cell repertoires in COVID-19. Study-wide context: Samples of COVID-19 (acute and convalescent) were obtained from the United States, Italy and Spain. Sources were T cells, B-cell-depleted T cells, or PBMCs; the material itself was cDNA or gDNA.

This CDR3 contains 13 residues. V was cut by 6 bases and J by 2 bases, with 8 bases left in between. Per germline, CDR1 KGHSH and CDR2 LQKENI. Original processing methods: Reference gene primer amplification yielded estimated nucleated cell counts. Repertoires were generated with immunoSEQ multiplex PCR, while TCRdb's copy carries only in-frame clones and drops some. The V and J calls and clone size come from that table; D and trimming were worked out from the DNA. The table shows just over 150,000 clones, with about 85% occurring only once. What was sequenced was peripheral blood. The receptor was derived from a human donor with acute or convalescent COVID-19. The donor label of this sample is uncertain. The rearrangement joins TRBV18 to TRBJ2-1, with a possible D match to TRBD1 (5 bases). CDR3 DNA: TGTGCCAGCTCCGAAGGGGCCTACAATGAGCAGTTCTTC. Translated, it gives CASSEGAYNEQFF. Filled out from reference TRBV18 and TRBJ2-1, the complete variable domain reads NAGVMQNPRHLVRRRGQEARLRCSPMKGHSHVYWYRQLPEEGLKFMVYLQKENIIDESGMPKERFSAEFPKEGPSILRIQQVVRGDSAAYFCASSEGAYNEQFFGPGTRLTVL.